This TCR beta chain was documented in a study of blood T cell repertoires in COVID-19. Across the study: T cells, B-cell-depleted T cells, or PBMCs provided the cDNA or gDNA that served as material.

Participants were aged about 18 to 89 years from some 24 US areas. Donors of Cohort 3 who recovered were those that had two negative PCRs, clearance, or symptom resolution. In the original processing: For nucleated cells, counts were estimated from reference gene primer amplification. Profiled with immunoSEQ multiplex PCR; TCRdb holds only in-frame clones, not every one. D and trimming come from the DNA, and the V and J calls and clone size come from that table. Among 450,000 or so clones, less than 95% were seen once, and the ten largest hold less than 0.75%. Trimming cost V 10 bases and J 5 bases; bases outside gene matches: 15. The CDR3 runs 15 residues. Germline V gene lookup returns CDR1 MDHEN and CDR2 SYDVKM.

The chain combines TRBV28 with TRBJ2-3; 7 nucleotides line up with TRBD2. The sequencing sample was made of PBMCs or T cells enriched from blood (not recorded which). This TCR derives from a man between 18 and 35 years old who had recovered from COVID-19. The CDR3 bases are TGTGCCACCGGGCCCGGGGCAGCGGGAATAGATACGCAGTATTTT. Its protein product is CATGPGAAGIDTQYF. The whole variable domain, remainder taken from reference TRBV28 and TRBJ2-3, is DVKVTQSSRYLVKRTGEKVFLECVQDMDHENMFWYRQDPGLGLRLIYFSYDVKMKEKGDIPEGYSVSREKKERFSLILESASTNQTSMYLCATGPGAAGIDTQYFGPGTRLTVL.